These T cell receptor beta chains were read from a single sample in a study of blood T cell repertoires in COVID-19. Here immunoSEQ multiplex PCR was the method, and the copy in TCRdb shows in-frame clones only, minus some. The data contain under 200,000 clones, 80% to 95% of them singletons. Sequenced material: peripheral blood. The receptors were gathered from a middle-aged man with acute or convalescent COVID-19. Each CDR3 is given with its conserved first and last residue. The order of the fields is clone size, V gene, D gene, J gene, CDR3 DNA, CDR3 protein. D genes are given only for firm matches. Part of the rows lack a size; the others show once, few, many or a class for expanded clones.

>.|TRBV28|.|TRBJ1-1
TGTGCCAGCAGTACGCATCGGACAGAGCCTACTGAAGCTTTCTTT
CASSTHRTEPTEAFF
>.|TRBV5-1|TRBD2|TRBJ2-7
TGCGCCAGCAGCTCCAGCGGGATATCCACCGGAGAGCAGTACTTC
CASSSSGISTGEQYF
>.|TRBV19|TRBD1|TRBJ1-3
TGTGCCAGTAGAACCCCGGGACAGCGAAACACCATATATTTT
CASRTPGQRNTIYF
>.|TRBV10-3|TRBD1|TRBJ1-2
TGTGCCACTTATCCAGGGGGGCGGTATGGCTACACCTTC
CATYPGGRYGYTF
>once|TRBV7-9|TRBD2|TRBJ2-5
TGTGCCAGCAGCTTAGAGGCCGGGACTAGCGGGGGGGCCGAAGAGACCCAGTACTTC
CASSLEAGTSGGAEETQYF
>.|TRBV5-1|.|TRBJ2-2
TGCGCCAGCAGCTTGGAGGTGACGGGCGGGGAGCTGTTTTTT
CASSLEVTGGELFF
>.|TRBV5-1|TRBD2|TRBJ2-3
TGCGCCAGCAGCTTGGCTGGGACTAGCGGGAGTTCAGATACGCAGTATTTT
CASSLAGTSGSSDTQYF
>.|TRBV5-8|TRBD2|TRBJ2-3
TGTGCCAGCAGCTTCCGTAGCGGGATCACAGATACGCAGTATTTT
CASSFRSGITDTQYF
>once|TRBV2|.|TRBJ2-5
TGTGCCAGCAACCAGGGGACAGAGACCCAGTACTTC
CASNQGTETQYF
>.|TRBV5-4|TRBD1|TRBJ2-5
TGTGCCAGCAGCGCCAGGGGGCAAGAGACCCAGTACTTC
CASSARGQETQYF
>.|TRBV30|TRBD1|TRBJ1-5
TGTGCCTGGAGTGCCCCGGACAGGGACAATCAGCCCCAGCATTTT
CAWSAPDRDNQPQHF
>.|TRBV30|.|TRBJ1-2
TGTGCCTGGAGTGTACAGGCTACTAACTATGGCTACACCTTC
CAWSVQATNYGYTF
>.|TRBV7-2|.|TRBJ1-1
TGTGCCAGCAGCTTAAACAGAGCGAACACTGAAGCTTTCTTT
CASSLNRANTEAFF
>.|TRBV7-2|TRBD2|TRBJ2-1
TGTGCCAGCAGCTCCCGGACTAGCAGTTACAATGAGCAGTTCTTC
CASSSRTSSYNEQFF
>.|TRBV28|.|TRBJ1-6
TGTGCCAGCACCCTCGGGTTTGACGATTCACCCCTCCACTTT
CASTLGFDDSPLHF
>.|TRBV13|.|TRBJ2-6
TGTGCCAGCAGCCGGAACCGGGGTTCTGGGGCCAACGTCCTGACTTTC
CASSRNRGSGANVLTF
>.|TRBV27|TRBD1|TRBJ1-6
TGTGCCAGCAGTTTACGGGGACAGTTGTATAATTCACCCCTCCACTTT
CASSLRGQLYNSPLHF
>.|TRBV27|.|TRBJ2-7
TGTGCCAGCAGTTTATCGTACAGATCCTACGAGCAGTACTTC
CASSLSYRSYEQYF
>.|TRBV27|.|TRBJ1-6
TGTGCCAGCAGTCCCAGGGGAATGAGATTCTATTCACCCCTCCACTTT
CASSPRGMRFYSPLHF
>.|TRBV29-1|.|TRBJ1-1
TGCAGCGCACGGACATCGATGAACACTGAAGCTTTCTTT
CSARTSMNTEAFF
>.|TRBV6-2/TRBV6-3|TRBD1|TRBJ1-4
TGTGCCAGCAGTACCGGCGGGACAGGGCTCAAAAAACTGTTTTTT
CASSTGGTGLKKLFF
>.|TRBV2|.|TRBJ1-5
TGTGCCAGCAGCGATGACAGATCACGCAATCAGCCCCAGCATTTT
CASSDDRSRNQPQHF
>.|TRBV27|TRBD1|TRBJ2-7
TGTGCCAGCAGTAGACAGGGGTCCTACGAGCAGTACTTC
CASSRQGSYEQYF
>once|TRBV7-2|.|TRBJ2-3
TGTGCCAGCAGCCGCGTGGGGGCCTCCCCAGATACGCAGTATTTT
CASSRVGASPDTQYF
>.|TRBV7-2|.|TRBJ2-1
TGTGCCAGCAGCTTAGCGGTGGGCCCCTACAATGAGCAGTTCTTC
CASSLAVGPYNEQFF
>.|TRBV7-9|TRBD1|TRBJ1-1
TGTGCCAGCAGCTTAGGGGACAGGCCGAACACTGAAGCTTTCTTT
CASSLGDRPNTEAFF